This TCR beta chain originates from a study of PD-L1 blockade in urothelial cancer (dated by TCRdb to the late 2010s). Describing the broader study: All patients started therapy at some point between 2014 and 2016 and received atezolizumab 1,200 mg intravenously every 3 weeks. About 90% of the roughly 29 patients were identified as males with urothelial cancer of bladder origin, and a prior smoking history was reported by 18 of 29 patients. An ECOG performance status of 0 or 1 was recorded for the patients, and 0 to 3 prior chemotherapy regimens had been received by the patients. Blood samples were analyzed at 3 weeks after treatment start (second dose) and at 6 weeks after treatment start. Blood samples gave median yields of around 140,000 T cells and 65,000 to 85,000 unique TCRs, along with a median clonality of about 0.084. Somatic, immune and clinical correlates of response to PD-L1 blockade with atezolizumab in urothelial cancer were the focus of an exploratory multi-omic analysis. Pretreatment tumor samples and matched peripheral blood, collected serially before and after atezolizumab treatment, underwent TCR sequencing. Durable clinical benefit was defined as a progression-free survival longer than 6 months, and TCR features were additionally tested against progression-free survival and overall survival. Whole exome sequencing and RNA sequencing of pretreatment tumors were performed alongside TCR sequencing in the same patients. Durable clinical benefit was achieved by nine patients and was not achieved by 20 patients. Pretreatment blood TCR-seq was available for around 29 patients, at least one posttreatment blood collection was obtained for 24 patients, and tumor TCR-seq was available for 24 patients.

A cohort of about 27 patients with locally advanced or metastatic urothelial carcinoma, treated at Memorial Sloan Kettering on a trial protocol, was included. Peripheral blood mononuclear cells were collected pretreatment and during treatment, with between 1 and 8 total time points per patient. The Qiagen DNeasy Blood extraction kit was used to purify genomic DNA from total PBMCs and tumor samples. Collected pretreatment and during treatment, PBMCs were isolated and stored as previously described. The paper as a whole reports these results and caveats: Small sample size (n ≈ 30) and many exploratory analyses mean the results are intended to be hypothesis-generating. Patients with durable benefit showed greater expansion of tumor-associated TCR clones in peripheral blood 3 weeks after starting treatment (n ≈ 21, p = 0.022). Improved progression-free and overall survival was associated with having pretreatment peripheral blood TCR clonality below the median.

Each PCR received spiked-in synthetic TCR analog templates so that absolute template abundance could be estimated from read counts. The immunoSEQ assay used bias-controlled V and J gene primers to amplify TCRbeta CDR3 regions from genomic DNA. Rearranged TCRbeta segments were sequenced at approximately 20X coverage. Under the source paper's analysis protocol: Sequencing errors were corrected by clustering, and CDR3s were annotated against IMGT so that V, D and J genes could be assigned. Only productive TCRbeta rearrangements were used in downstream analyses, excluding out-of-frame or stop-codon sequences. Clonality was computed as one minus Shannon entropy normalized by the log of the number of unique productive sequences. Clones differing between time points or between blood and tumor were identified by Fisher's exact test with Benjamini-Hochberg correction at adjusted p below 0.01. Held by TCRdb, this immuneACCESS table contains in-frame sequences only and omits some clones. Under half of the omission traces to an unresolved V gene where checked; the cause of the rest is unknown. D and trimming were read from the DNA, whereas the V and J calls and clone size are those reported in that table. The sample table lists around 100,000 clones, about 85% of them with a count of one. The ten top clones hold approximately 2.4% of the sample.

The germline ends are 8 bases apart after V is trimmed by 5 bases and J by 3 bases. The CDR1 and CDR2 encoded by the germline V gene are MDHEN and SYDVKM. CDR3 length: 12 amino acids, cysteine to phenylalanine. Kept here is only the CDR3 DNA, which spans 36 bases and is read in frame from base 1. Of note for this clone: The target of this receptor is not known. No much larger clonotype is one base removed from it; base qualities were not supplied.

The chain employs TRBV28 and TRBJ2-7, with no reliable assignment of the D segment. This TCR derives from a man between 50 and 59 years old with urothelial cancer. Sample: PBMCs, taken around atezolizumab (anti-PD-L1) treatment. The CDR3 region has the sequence CASSPYNYEQYF. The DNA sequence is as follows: TGTGCCAGCAGTCCGTACAACTACGAGCAGTACTTC. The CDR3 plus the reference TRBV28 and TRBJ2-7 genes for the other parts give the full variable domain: DVKVTQSSRYLVKRTGEKVFLECVQDMDHENMFWYRQDPGLGLRLIYFSYDVKMKEKGDIPEGYSVSREKKERFSLILESASTNQTSMYLCASSPYNYEQYFGPGTRLTVT.